The source of this T cell receptor beta chain is a study of cytomegalovirus exposure and HLA in healthy donors. Amplification used 60 Vbeta primers and 13 Jbeta primers. The repertoire was sequenced with immunoSEQ multiplex PCR; TCRdb's copy has only in-frame clones and lacks some. The table has approximately 100,000 clones, 70% to 80% seen once. The sequence was obtained from a man in his sixties in good health and CMV-seronegative. Sequencing input: PBMCs.

The CDR3 DNA follows: TGTGCCAGTACCTCCGGACAGGGTAGCACCGGGGAGCTGTTTTTT. Translating it yields CASTSGQGSTGELFF. The chain is built from TRBV19 and TRBJ2-2, with 8 bases that match TRBD1. This CDR3 has 15 residues. Germline assignment: CDR1 LNHDA and CDR2 SQIVND (reference sequence). The V segment lost 7 bases and the J segment 4 bases; nucleotides outside the gene matches: 8.